Given below is one T cell receptor (beta chain) in context. The antigen is undetermined. This record comes from a study of CD4 T cells in relation to SARS-CoV-2 and coronaviruses. The CDR3 has 13 residues. V shed 5 bases and J 4 bases; nucleotides not matched to a gene: 3. Germline loops: CDR1 SGHTA, CDR2 FQGNSA. The unexposed donors gave CD4+ T cells in 2011-2018, prior to COVID-19. After around nine days of culture, CD4+ T cells were isolated. Generated by immunoSEQ multiplex PCR, the TCRdb table keeps only in-frame clones and is missing some. The table shows more than 15,000 clones, with approximately 81% occurring only once.

This rearrangement joins TRBV7-2 to TRBJ2-5, with 8 positions matching TRBD2. The TCR originated in a human donor in good health. The sequenced material came from CD4+ T cells from PBMCs, cultured in vitro. The CDR3 region is CASSPRGGETQYF. The CDR3 DNA reads as TGTGCCAGCAGCCCCCGGGGGGGAGAGACCCAGTACTTC.